The 17 T cell receptor beta chains given below trace back to one sample, sequenced in a study of brain T cells in children with intractable seizures. Time point indicated: blood from clinic visit 5 months post-surgery; TSC patient then seizure free. The table came from immunoSEQ multiplex PCR; TCRdb's copy has only in-frame clones and leaves some out. This sample has 340,000 or so clones, with 93% found just once. The sample here was peripheral blood, taken more than 4 months after surgery. The receptors shown here come from a boy in the first two years of life with tuberous sclerosis and intractable seizures.

The rearrangement links TRBV5-1 to TRBJ2-7, with D tentatively TRBD1 (6 bases). V lost 7 bases to trimming and J lost 1 base, with 18 bases between them. The CDR3 length is 15 residues. CDR1 and CDR2 (germline): SGHRS, YFSETQ. The CDR3 nucleotides are TGCGCCAGCGCATCCGATAGGGGGATTTCCTACGAGCAGTACTTC. Its translation: CASASDRGISYEQYF.

The chain couples TRBV2 to TRBJ1-1; tentatively, D is TRBD1 (5 bases). The CDR3 totals 14 residues. The germline V gene has CDR1 SNHLY and CDR2 FYNNEI. V shed 6 bases and J shed 6 bases, with 17 bases lying between them. The CDR3 is CASRDTPLASEAFF. The CDR3 coding sequence is TGTGCCAGCAGGGACACCCCGCTCGCGTCTGAAGCTTTCTTT.

The chain uses TRBV7-9 and TRBJ2-3, with 10 bases that match TRBD2. V was pared by 2 bases and J by 5 bases, with 7 bases of the junction left unmatched. This CDR3 spans 16 amino acids. Per the germline V gene, CDR1 is SEHNR and CDR2 is FQNEAQ (reference sequence). CDR3 protein: CASSLTSSGRGDTQYF. CDR3 DNA sequence: TGTGCCAGCAGCTTAACGTCAAGCGGGAGGGGAGATACGCAGTATTTT.

V is TRBV30 and J is TRBJ2-3, with 10 bases matching TRBD1. The germline CDR1 and CDR2 sequences are GTSNPN and SVGIG (reference sequence). V shed 5 bases and J 6 bases; nucleotides not matched to a gene: 11. The CDR3 loop spans 15 amino acids. The CDR3 region is CAWVGTGAPGDTQYF. The CDR3 coding sequence is TGTGCCTGGGTTGGGACAGGGGCTCCAGGGGATACGCAGTATTTT. The full variable domain, rest sourced from reference TRBV30 and TRBJ2-3, is SQTIHQWPATLVQPVGSPLSLECTVEGTSNPNLYWYRQAAGRGLQLLFYSVGIGQISSEVPQNLSASRPQDRQFILSSKKLLLSDSGFYLCAWVGTGAPGDTQYFGPGTRLTVL.

V gene TRBV19 combines with J gene TRBJ1-1, with a weak D call TRBD1 (6 bases). The V end lost 7 bases, the J end lost 2 bases, and 8 bases lay between the germline ends. Germline values: CDR1 LNHDA, CDR2 SQIVND (reference sequence). The CDR3 totals 12 residues. CDR3 coding DNA: TGTGCCAGTACTGGGGGCAACACTGAAGCTTTCTTT. It yields the protein CASTGGNTEAFF.

This chain connects TRBV24-1 to TRBJ2-2; D uncertain. The V end was cut by 6 bases, the J end by 0 bases, with 7 bases between. The CDR3 is 14 residues long. Germline V gives CDR1 KGHDR, CDR2 SFDVKD. The CDR3 sequence is CATSKNSNTGELFF. The CDR3 DNA is TGTGCCACCAGTAAGAATTCGAACACCGGGGAGCTGTTTTTT.

This chain connects TRBV12-3 or TRBV12-4 to TRBJ2-1, with D possibly being TRBD2 (6 bases). Trimming took 2 bases from V and 7 from J, leaving 9 bases between them. This CDR3 contains 13 residues. CDR3 sequence reads: CASSLQRGNEQFF. DNA for the CDR3: TGTGCCAGCAGTTTACAACGGGGGAATGAGCAGTTCTTC.

The chain employs TRBV7-2 and TRBJ1-6; no firm D call. Germline V gene sequence: CDR1 SGHTA, CDR2 FQGNSA. Trimming pared 10 bases from V and 4 bases from J, leaving 14 bases between. The CDR3 runs to 14 residues. The CDR3 DNA follows: TGTGCCACCTCTCGGACGGCGTATAATTCACCCCTCCACTTT. Protein: CATSRTAYNSPLHF.

This rearrangement joins TRBV3-1 (or the pseudogene TRBV3-2) to TRBJ2-3, with 13 positions matching TRBD2. Looked up from germline, CDR1 is LGHDT and CDR2 is YNNKEL (reference sequence). The CDR3 totals 17 residues. Unmatched junction bases numbered 5, after V lost 2 bases and J lost 3 bases. The CDR3 coding sequence is TGTGCCAGCAGCCAACCAGGGACTAGCGGGATGACAGATACGCAGTATTTT. Its protein product is CASSQPGTSGMTDTQYF.

This clone turned up a few times. This rearrangement joins TRBV7-9 to TRBJ1-2; 8 bases fit TRBD1. Trimming took 2 bases from V and 0 from J; bases not matched to a gene: 5. The CDR3 is 16 amino acids. The germline V gene encodes CDR1 SEHNR and CDR2 FQNEAQ (reference sequence). The CDR3 coding sequence is TGTGCCAGCAGCTTAACACAGGGGGTGGCTAACTATGGCTACACCTTC. Its protein product is CASSLTQGVANYGYTF.

Notes on this clone: Other DNA sequences in this specimen translate into the identical CDR3. V is TRBV6-5 and J is TRBJ1-1; tentatively, D is TRBD1 (5 bases). CDR3 length: 13 residues. Germline lookup yields CDR1 MNHEY and CDR2 SVGAGI. With 2 bases removed from V and 2 bases from J, the gap between germline ends came to 6 bases. CDR3: CASSYRGNTEAFF. The CDR3 DNA is TGTGCCAGCAGTTACAGGGGTAACACTGAAGCTTTCTTT.

This sequence joins TRBV20-1 and TRBJ1-6; D gene ambiguous. The V gene's germline CDR1 is DFQATT and CDR2 SNEGSKA (reference sequence). The CDR3 length is 11 residues. Trimming cost V 0 bases and J 9 bases, with 3 bases left between them. The CDR3 loop reads CSARESSPLHF. In nucleotides, the CDR3 is TGCAGTGCTAGAGAAAGTTCACCCCTCCACTTT.

This clone was found once. The CDR3 protein is CASSLMLQGNYGYTF. The CDR3 DNA sequence: TGTGCCAGCAGCCTAATGCTTCAGGGTAACTATGGCTACACCTTC. V and J are TRBV5-5 and TRBJ1-2; D might be TRBD1 (5 bases). The CDR3 runs to 15 residues. Trimming shortened V by 4 bases and J by 1 base, and 14 bases separated the two germline ends. The germline CDR1 and CDR2 sequences are SGHKS and YYEKEE (reference sequence).

The V and J genes are TRBV24-1 and TRBJ2-7; D is possibly TRBD2 (6 bases). Germline-derived CDR1 and CDR2 are KGHDR and SFDVKD. The CDR3 is 17 amino acids. V lost 4 bases and J lost 2, with 20 bases in between. CDR3 region: CATSDPWEEPLTYEQYF. As DNA, the CDR3 is TGTGCCACCAGTGACCCCTGGGAGGAGCCCTTGACCTACGAGCAGTACTTC.

This clone was observed once. The DNA of the CDR3 is TGTGCCAGCAGTTACACTAGCGGGAGGCGCACAGATACGCAGTATTTT. It yields the protein CASSYTSGRRTDTQYF. V is TRBV25-1 and J is TRBJ2-3; 12 bases line up with TRBD2. After removal of 5 bases from V and 1 base from J, the junction contained 4 bases not matched to a gene. The V gene's germline CDR1 is MGHDK and CDR2 SYGVNS. The CDR3 is 16 residues long. Full variable domain (rest looked up from reference TRBV25-1 and TRBJ2-3): EADIYQTPRYLVIGTGKKITLECSQTMGHDKMYWYQQDPGMELHLIHYSYGVNSTEKGDLSSESTVSRIRTEHFPLTLESARPSHTSQYLCASSYTSGRRTDTQYFGPGTRLTVL.

The J gene is TRBJ2-7, the V gene TRBV9; 11 nucleotides align to TRBD1. The germline V gene has CDR1 SGDLS and CDR2 YYNGEE. The CDR3 sequence is 15 residues long. V lost 3 bases to trimming and J lost 5 bases; unmatched junction nucleotides: 7. In DNA form, the CDR3 reads TGTGCCAGCAGCGCGAGGACAGGGGGCCAACACGAGCAGTACTTC. It codes for CASSARTGGQHEQYF.

The CDR3 loop is CASSTGALSNQPQHF. As DNA, the CDR3 is TGTGCCAGCAGTACAGGGGCACTTTCCAATCAGCCCCAGCATTTT. The rearrangement joins TRBV2 to TRBJ1-5; 7 nucleotides match TRBD1. The germline V gene has CDR1 SNHLY and CDR2 FYNNEI. After removal of 5 bases from V and 3 bases from J, the junction contained 7 bases not matched to a gene. The CDR3 contains 15 residues.